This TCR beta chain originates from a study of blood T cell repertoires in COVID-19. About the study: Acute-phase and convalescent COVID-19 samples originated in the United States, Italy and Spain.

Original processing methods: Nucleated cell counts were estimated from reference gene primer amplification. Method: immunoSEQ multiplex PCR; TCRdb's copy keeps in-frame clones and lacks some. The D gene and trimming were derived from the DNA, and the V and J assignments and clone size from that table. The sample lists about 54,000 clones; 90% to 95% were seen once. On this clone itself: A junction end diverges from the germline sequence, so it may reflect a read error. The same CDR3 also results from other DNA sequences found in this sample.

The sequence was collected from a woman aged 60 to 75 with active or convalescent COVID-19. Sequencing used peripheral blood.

In DNA, the CDR3 is TGCGCCAGCAGTTCTTTCGTACGGACTCAAGATACGCAGTATTTT. Protein product: CASSSFVRTQDTQYF. The chain employs TRBV28 and TRBJ2-3; D perhaps matches TRBD2 (5 bases). CDR3 length equals 15 residues. Germline V gives CDR1 MDHEN, CDR2 SYDVKM.